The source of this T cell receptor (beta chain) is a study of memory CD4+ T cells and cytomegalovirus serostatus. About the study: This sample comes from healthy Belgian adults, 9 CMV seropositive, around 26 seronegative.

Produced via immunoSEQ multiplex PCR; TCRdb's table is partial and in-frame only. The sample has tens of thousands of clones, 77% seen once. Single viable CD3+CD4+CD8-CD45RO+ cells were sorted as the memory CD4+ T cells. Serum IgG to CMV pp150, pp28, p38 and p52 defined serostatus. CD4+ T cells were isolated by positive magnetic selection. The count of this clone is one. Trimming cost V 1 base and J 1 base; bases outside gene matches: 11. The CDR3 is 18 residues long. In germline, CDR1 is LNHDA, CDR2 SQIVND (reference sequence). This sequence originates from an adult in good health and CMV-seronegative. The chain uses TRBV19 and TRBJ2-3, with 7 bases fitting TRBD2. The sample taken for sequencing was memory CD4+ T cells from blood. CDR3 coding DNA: TGTGCCAGTAGTATAGCCAGGACTAGGACCACTCGCACAGATACGCAGTATTTT. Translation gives CASSIARTRTTRTDTQYF. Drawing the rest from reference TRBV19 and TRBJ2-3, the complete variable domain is DGGITQSPKYLFRKEGQNVTLSCEQNLNHDAMYWYRQDPGQGLRLIYYSQIVNDFQKGDIAEGYSVSREKKESFPLTVTSAQKNPTAFYLCASSIARTRTTRTDTQYFGPGTRLTVL.